The text below deals with one T cell receptor beta chain. TCRdb fed the RACE reads into MiXCR, producing one record per CDR3 protein. The top ten hold about 1.1% of the sample, which has approximately 260,000 distinct CDR3 sequences, approximately 7.5% seen once. Germline V gives CDR1 SGHTA, CDR2 FQGNSA. The CDR3 contains 15 residues. V lost 4 bases and J lost 5; bases outside the gene matches: 5. These data come from a study of human T cells and chemical hapten exposure. Across the study: Across its approximately 25 weeks, the study gave patients weekly diphenylcyclopropenone doses to the scalp. Alopecia areata, totalis or universalis affected patients, mainly female.

Time point: pre-sensitization, week 0. As for treatment: therapeutic diphenylcyclopropenone sensitization with weekly scalp DPC. Drawing of blood took place ahead of applying each patch test. This chain connects TRBV7-2 to TRBJ1-6; 7 bases match TRBD1. The sample was whole blood, taken in connection with sensitization to the hapten diphenylcyclopropenone (DPC). The receptor was isolated from a man aged 18 to 29 with alopecia areata. Some clones in this sample may be carry-over from other donors' samples. The CDR3 spells CASSWLGQHNSPLHF. The CDR3 DNA reads TGTGCCAGCAGCTGGTTGGGACAGCATAATTCACCCCTCCACTTT.